The 24 T cell receptor beta chains below were found in one sample sequenced in a study of blood T cells in healthy people across ages. Alongside a J-beta primer mix, a sample-barcoded 5' primer served in a second PCR lasting roughly 7 to 12 cycles. One entry per CDR3 protein results from TCRdb running MiXCR on the 5' RACE reads. The sample yields 1.5 million to 2 million distinct CDR3 sequences, about 50% seen once. Sequenced: blood. The source is a woman aged 40-49 years in good health.

The rearrangement uses TRBV2 and TRBJ2-7; D is tentatively TRBD1 or TRBD2 (5 bases each). Germline CDR1 is SNHLY and CDR2 is FYNNEI. V lost 10 bases and J lost 2, with 24 bases in between. CDR3 length equals 16 residues. The CDR3, as DNA: TGTGCCACCGAGGGGCGGAGACAAACCTTAACCTACGAGCAGTACTTC. Its translation is CATEGRRQTLTYEQYF.

This clonotype was counted ten times or more. The chain has TRBV7-2 and TRBJ1-2; TRBD1 matches at 7 bases. CDR3 length: 14 residues. Germline assignment: CDR1 SGHTA and CDR2 FQGNSA. Trimming cost V 6 bases and J 2 bases; bases outside gene matches: 6. The CDR3 region is CASSLGQPNYGYTF. CDR3 nucleotides: TGTGCCAGCAGTTTGGGACAGCCCAACTATGGCTACACCTTC.

This clonotype was detected a few times. This rearrangement joins TRBV18 to TRBJ2-3, with 10 bases identical to TRBD2. CDR3 length: 16 residues. Losses at the gene ends were 3 bases for V and 4 bases for J; bases not matched to a gene: 7. Germline CDR1 KGHSH, CDR2 LQKENI. The CDR3 DNA reads as TGTGCCAGCTCACCGTCTAGCGGGGGAATTGCAGATACGCAGTATTTT. Translated, it gives CASSPSSGGIADTQYF.

There are many counts of this clonotype. The CDR3 nucleotides read TGTGCCAGCAGCACACTAGCGGGGCACTCCTACGAGCAGTACTTC. Its protein product is CASSTLAGHSYEQYF. The chain joins TRBV7-2 to TRBJ2-7; 10 bases match TRBD2. CDR1 is SGHTA, CDR2 FQGNSA, per germline. The CDR3 sequence is 15 residues long. V gave up 5 bases and J gave up 0 bases; unmatched junction bases: 4.

The chain uses TRBV9 and TRBJ2-3; 8 nucleotides line up with TRBD2. Trimming removed 4 bases from V and 10 bases from J; junction bases left unmatched: 14. Per germline, CDR1 SGDLS and CDR2 YYNGEE. The CDR3 has 15 residues. CDR3 in amino acids: CASSSGRGALISQYF. DNA of the CDR3: TGTGCCAGCAGCTCCGGGCGGGGGGCCCTTATTTCGCAGTATTTT.

In its sample, this clonotype was seen a few times. This chain links TRBV7-2 with TRBJ2-7; no clear D. This CDR3 region has 14 residues. Trimming left V 0 bases short and J 3 bases short, with 9 bases between. The V gene's germline CDR1 is SGHTA and CDR2 FQGNSA. As DNA, the CDR3 is TGTGCCAGCAGCTTAGCAGGGTTCAACTACGAGCAGTACTTC. Translating it yields CASSLAGFNYEQYF.

The J gene is TRBJ2-3, the V gene TRBV7-2; 8 bases line up with TRBD2. The CDR3 length is 16 residues. The germline V gene has CDR1 SGHTA and CDR2 FQGNSA. Trimming removed 5 bases from V and 3 bases from J; junction bases left unmatched: 10. CDR3: CASSLGPTGGTDTQYF. The CDR3 bases are TGTGCCAGCAGCCTGGGACCCACGGGAGGGACAGATACGCAGTATTTT.

This clonotype was detected only a few times. This chain connects TRBV7-8 to TRBJ2-3; D may be TRBD2 (6 bases). This CDR3 spans 18 amino acids. The V gene's germline CDR1 is SGHVS and CDR2 FQNEAQ. Trimming stripped 5 bases from V and 2 bases from J, with 23 bases between. As DNA, the CDR3 is TGTGCCAGCAGCCCCCACCCAGGAGGGCAACACGACACAGATACGCAGTATTTT. Translated, it gives CASSPHPGGQHDTDTQYF.

The chain couples TRBV15 to TRBJ2-1; 9 bases agree with TRBD1. The CDR3 has 13 amino acids. CDR1 and CDR2 (germline): LNHNV, YYDKDF (reference sequence). V lost 4 bases, J lost 10 bases, and 5 bases stayed unmatched. DNA for the CDR3: TGTGCCACCAGCATTAACAGGGGGCGGGAGCAGTTCTTC. Its translation is CATSINRGREQFF.

The chain is built from TRBV6-6 and TRBJ2-7; the D is unclear. CDR3 length equals 12 residues. Germline CDR1 MNHNY, CDR2 SVGAGI (reference sequence). V was clipped by 4 bases and J by 5 bases, with 9 bases between them. The CDR3 loop reads CASSFKSHEQYF. The CDR3 DNA reads TGTGCCAGCAGTTTCAAATCCCACGAGCAGTACTTC.

The CDR3 sequence: CASSKVIGGEAQYF. The CDR3 coding sequence is TGTGCCAGCAGCAAAGTTATAGGAGGAGAGGCCCAGTACTTC. V and J are TRBV21-1 and TRBJ2-5; whether TRBD2, the table's D call, matches the DNA was not checked. TRBV21-1 is a pseudogene segment. There are 14 residues in the CDR3.

V is TRBV6-6 and J is TRBJ2-7; 7 positions match TRBD1. V lost 5 bases to trimming and J lost 4 bases; unmatched junction nucleotides: 8. This CDR3 spans 14 amino acids. Germline assignment: CDR1 MNHNY and CDR2 SVGAGI (reference sequence). The CDR3 loop is CASSVGTDSYEQYF. The CDR3 DNA is TGTGCCAGCAGTGTCGGGACAGATTCTTACGAGCAGTACTTC.

The chain joins TRBV7-2 to TRBJ2-7; D is undetermined. This CDR3 is built from 15 residues. CDR1 and CDR2 (germline): SGHTA, FQGNSA. The V end was cut by 0 bases, the J end by 2 bases, with 11 bases between. CDR3 region: CASSLAYGGTYEQYF. In DNA form, the CDR3 reads TGTGCCAGCAGCTTAGCGTATGGCGGAACCTACGAGCAGTACTTC.

The V gene is TRBV3-1, the J gene TRBJ2-4; 8 nucleotides line up with TRBD2. This CDR3 spans 15 amino acids. Germline lookup yields CDR1 LGHDT and CDR2 YNNKEL (reference sequence). With V trimmed by 2 bases and J by 7 bases, 7 bases remained unmatched. The chain's CDR3 is CASSQISGVGNIQYF. For the CDR3, the DNA is TGTGCCAGCAGCCAAATTAGCGGGGTGGGGAACATTCAGTACTTC.

The chain recombines TRBV10-3 with TRBJ2-5; a weak D match, TRBD1 (6 bases). The CDR3 is 16 residues long. Germline V gene lookup returns CDR1 ENHRY and CDR2 SYGVKD. V was cut by 0 bases and J by 3 bases, with 14 bases left in between. CDR3 residues: CAISESWGLEKETQYF. The CDR3 bases are TGTGCCATCAGTGAGTCGTGGGGGCTGGAGAAAGAGACCCAGTACTTC.

The chain has TRBV5-1 and TRBJ2-4; 8 bases align to TRBD1. The J call is uncertain, as TRBJ2-7 better fits the DNA end. Germline V CDR1 and CDR2: SGHRS, YFSETQ. The CDR3 is 14 amino acids. The CDR3 DNA reads as TGCGCCAGCAGCTTGGGACAGGGGTTCGTCGAGCAGTACTTC. It specifies CASSLGQGFVEQYF.

The chain employs TRBV4-3 and TRBJ1-1, with 9 nucleotides matching TRBD1. The V gene end was trimmed by 2 bases and the J gene end by 3 bases; junction bases not matched to a gene: 19. Germline CDR1 LGHNA, CDR2 YSLEER. The CDR3 is 20 residues long. The CDR3 nucleotides read TGCGCCAGCAGCCAAAGACTCCCCGGGACAGGGACGGTAGTGGACACTGAAGCTTTCTTT. Translated, it gives CASSQRLPGTGTVVDTEAFF.

This chain joins TRBV4-3 and TRBJ1-2; TRBD1 might be the D (5 bases). V dropped 1 base and J dropped 10 bases, with 10 bases sitting between them. The CDR3 consists of 12 residues. Germline V gene data show CDR1 as LGHNA and CDR2 as YSLEER. The CDR3 region has the DNA TGCGCCAGCAGCCAAGCCAGGGATGTCTACACCTTC. The encoded protein is CASSQARDVYTF.

This CDR3 reads CASSQDPSSGTYEQYF. The DNA for the CDR3 is TGCGCCAGCAGCCAAGATCCATCTAGCGGAACCTACGAGCAGTACTTC. The rearrangement links TRBV4-1 to TRBJ2-7, with TRBD2 identical over 7 bases. The germline V gene has CDR1 MGHRA and CDR2 YSYEKL. This CDR3 is 16 amino acids long. J lost 2 bases, V lost 0 bases, and 7 bases had no gene match.

The chain is built from TRBV7-2 and TRBJ1-5; D perhaps matches TRBD1 (5 bases). The germline V gene encodes CDR1 SGHTA and CDR2 FQGNSA. This CDR3 region has 16 residues. Trimming stripped 5 bases from V and 0 bases from J, with 14 bases between. The CDR3 loop is CASSPPGLVSNQPQHF. In DNA form, the CDR3 reads TGTGCCAGCAGCCCGCCGGGACTGGTTAGCAATCAGCCCCAGCATTTT.

The chain carries TRBV2 and TRBJ2-7; TRBD2 matches 11 bases. Per germline, CDR1 SNHLY and CDR2 FYNNEI. Unmatched junction bases numbered 14, after V lost 6 bases and J lost 4 bases. The CDR3 has 17 residues. CDR3 bases: TGTGCCAGCAGGGATAAAGATCGACTAGCGGGGAGATACGAGCAGTACTTC. Residues: CASRDKDRLAGRYEQYF.

A few counts support this clonotype. The chain joins TRBV20-1 to TRBJ2-6; TRBD1 is a possible D gene (6 bases). The CDR3 contains 14 residues. The V and J ends lost 0 bases and 12 bases respectively, with 15 bases between them. The germline V gene encodes CDR1 DFQATT and CDR2 SNEGSKA (reference sequence). The CDR3 sequence: CSARDGTPISVLTF. DNA for the CDR3: TGCAGTGCTAGAGATGGGACACCCATTAGCGTCCTGACTTTC.

V gene TRBV29-1 combines with J gene TRBJ2-1; D gene ambiguous. The germline V gene encodes CDR1 SQVTM and CDR2 ANQGSEA. V lost 3 bases to trimming and J lost 5 bases, with 5 bases between them. The CDR3 covers 11 residues. Here the CDR3 DNA reads TGCAGCGTTGATTGGGACAATGAGCAGTTCTTC. Its translation is CSVDWDNEQFF.

About this clonotype: The junction does not match germline at one end; this may be a read error. The rearrangement uses TRBV5-1 and TRBJ2-1; 7 nucleotides line up with TRBD1. The germline V gene has CDR1 SGHRS and CDR2 YFSETQ. The CDR3 runs 16 residues. CDR3 loop: CASSLVRDSSYKEQFF. CDR3 DNA: TGCGCCAGCAGCTTGGTGAGGGACAGCTCCTACAAGGAGCAGTTCTTC. Full variable domain (remainder filled in from reference TRBV5-1 and TRBJ2-1): KAGVTQTPRYLIKTRGQQVTLSCSPISGHRSVSWYQQTPGQGLQFLFEYFSETQRNKGNFPGRFSGRQFSNSRSEMNVSTLELGDSALYLCASSLVRDSSYKEQFFGPGTRLTVL.